This T cell receptor (beta chain) was identified during a study of response to subunit inactivated influenza vaccine. Study results and limitations: Each seasonal influenza vaccination, the authors suggested, recruits few new T cells.

Note on this clonotype: Its antigen remains unknown.

TCRdb used MiXCR to reprocess the RT-PCR reads, holding one entry per CDR3 protein. Of roughly 650,000 distinct CDR3 sequences in the sample, approximately 15% are singletons; the top ten hold less than 8.5%. This CDR3 region has 15 residues. V was trimmed by 0 bases and J by 8 bases, leaving 11 bases between them. Germline V gene lookup returns CDR1 LGHNA and CDR2 YNFKEQ. Sequenced material: PBMCs from blood, taken less than 15 days before vaccination. V and J are TRBV4-2 and TRBJ1-6; no clear D gene. This TCR was sampled from a man aged 50-60 years who received an inactivated influenza vaccine. The CDR3 bases are TGTGCCAGCAGCCAAGACCTACGGATTCATTCACCCCTCCACTTT. It translates to CASSQDLRIHSPLHF.